What follows are 19 T cell receptor beta chains derived from one specimen sequenced in a study of cytomegalovirus exposure and HLA in healthy donors. Primers for the PCR totalled 60 Vbeta and 13 Jbeta. Profiled with immunoSEQ multiplex PCR; TCRdb holds only in-frame clones, not every one. The data show tens of thousands of clones, 78% seen once. Sequenced input: PBMCs. All receptors derive from a man in his forties or fifties in good health and CMV-seronegative.

As for this clone: At one of its ends the junction is not consistent with the germline gene, which may arise from a read error. In DNA, the CDR3 is TGCGCCAGCAGTCATCCCTTGGGGGGTTTT. Amino acid sequence: CASSHPLGGF. The rearrangement joins TRBV23-1 to TRBJ2-3; D is possibly TRBD2 (6 bases). TRBV23-1 has ORF status, its function being uncertain. The CDR3 totals 10 residues.

Comments on this clone: Just one base apart from a much larger clone, this may be a read error. The identical CDR3 is also encoded by other nucleotide sequences in the sample. The chain carries TRBV13 and TRBJ2-2; TRBD1 is a possible D gene (6 bases). The CDR3 contains 15 residues. CDR1 is PRHDT and CDR2 is FYEKMQ in the germline V gene (reference sequence). The CDR3: CASSLGAGVSGELFF. The CDR3 DNA reads TGCGCCAGCAGCTTAGGTGCAGGGGTGTCCGGGGAGCTGTTTTTT.

This clone was seen a single time. The CDR3 is CASSSEAGTYNEQFF. CDR3 bases: TGTGCCAGCAGCTCAGAGGCGGGAACTTACAATGAGCAGTTCTTC. The chain carries TRBV6-5 and TRBJ2-1, with D possibly being TRBD2 (6 bases). Germline CDR1 reads MNHEY; CDR2 reads SVGAGI. This CDR3 is built from 15 residues. The V end lost 6 bases, the J end lost 4 bases, and 16 bases lay between the germline ends.

J is TRBJ2-7 and V is TRBV4-1, with TRBD2 matching 10 bases. Looked up from germline, CDR1 is MGHRA and CDR2 is YSYEKL. The CDR3 consists of 15 residues. The junction had 2 bases not matched to a gene; V was cut back by 0 bases and J by 3 bases. The CDR3 sequence is CASSQETSGVYEQYF. CDR3 nucleotide sequence: TGCGCCAGCAGCCAAGAAACTAGCGGGGTCTACGAGCAGTACTTC.

This chain links TRBV9 with TRBJ1-3, with 7 bases aligning to TRBD1. CDR3 size: 16 residues. The ends lost 4 bases at V and 2 bases at J; junction bases unmatched: 9. CDR1 and CDR2 (germline): SGDLS, YYNGEE. The CDR3, as DNA: TGTGCCAGCAGCTCAGGACAGGAGAGACCTGGAAACACCATATATTTT. Protein: CASSSGQERPGNTIYF.

There are many counts of this clone. CDR3 amino acids: CASSEGTGGADTQYF. The DNA of the CDR3 is TGTGCCAGCAGTGAAGGGACAGGGGGCGCAGATACGCAGTATTTT. V usage is TRBV6-1 and J usage is TRBJ2-3; 11 positions match TRBD1. The CDR3 runs to 15 residues. The germline gives CDR1 MNHNS, CDR2 SASEGT. The V and J ends lost 1 base and 4 bases, in that order; junction bases with no gene match: 1.

There are a few counts of this clone. The chain is built from TRBV15 and TRBJ2-5; 7 nucleotides line up with TRBD2. V dropped 5 bases and J dropped 5; count of bases not matched to a gene: 11. Germline CDR1 is LNHNV and CDR2 is YYDKDF (reference sequence). The CDR3 totals 15 residues. CDR3 protein: CATSGASGGWETQYF. The CDR3 bases are TGTGCCACCAGCGGGGCTTCGGGGGGATGGGAGACCCAGTACTTC.

The chain carries TRBV7-2 and TRBJ2-7, with 8 bases that match TRBD2. J was trimmed by 3 bases and V by 3 bases; bases with no gene match: 4. Germline V CDR1 and CDR2: SGHTA, FQGNSA. The CDR3 consists of 14 residues. CDR3 nucleotides: TGTGCCAGCAGCTTGGGGGGGACTAGCTACGAGCAGTACTTC. Amino acids: CASSLGGTSYEQYF.

The chain links TRBV11-3 to TRBJ2-7; possible D gene TRBD1, 5 bases. This CDR3 comprises 12 residues. The V gene lost 8 bases and the J gene lost 2 bases, with 10 bases spanning the gap. Germline V gene sequence: CDR1 SGHNT, CDR2 YENEEA. The CDR3 nucleotides are TGTGCCAGCGGGGCCAGGGCCTACGAGCAGTACTTC. The encoded protein is CASGARAYEQYF.

V gene TRBV5-4 combines with J gene TRBJ1-1, with D perhaps matching TRBD1 (6 bases). This CDR3 region has 13 residues. CDR1 and CDR2 (germline): SGHNT, YYREEE (reference sequence). Trimming took 4 bases from V and 6 from J, leaving 13 bases between them. The CDR3 sequence: CASSTRGGPEAFF. In DNA form, the CDR3 reads TGTGCCAGCAGCACTCGGGGGGGGCCTGAAGCTTTCTTT.

The chain couples TRBV7-2 to TRBJ2-3; possibly TRBD2 for D (5 bases). Trimming shortened V by 5 bases and J by 3 bases, and 15 bases separated the two germline ends. The germline gives CDR1 SGHTA, CDR2 FQGNSA. This CDR3 has 15 residues. The CDR3 DNA sequence: TGTGCCAGCAGCCCCACTAGGTCCGGGACAGATACGCAGTATTTT. Its protein product is CASSPTRSGTDTQYF.

This clone turned up a few times. This rearrangement joins TRBV19 to TRBJ2-2; TRBD1 might be the D (5 bases). V lost 4 bases and J lost 6, with 6 bases in between. CDR3 length: 12 residues. Germline V CDR1 and CDR2: LNHDA, SQIVND (reference sequence). This CDR3 is CASSSRAGELFF. CDR3 bases: TGTGCCAGTAGTAGCAGGGCCGGGGAGCTGTTTTTT. The full variable domain, its missing parts supplied by reference TRBV19 and TRBJ2-2, is DGGITQSPKYLFRKEGQNVTLSCEQNLNHDAMYWYRQDPGQGLRLIYYSQIVNDFQKGDIAEGYSVSREKKESFPLTVTSAQKNPTAFYLCASSSRAGELFFGEGSRLTVL.

V usage is TRBV5-1 and J usage is TRBJ2-2, with D uncertain. Germline loops: CDR1 SGHRS, CDR2 YFSETQ. V lost 3 bases to trimming and J lost 5 bases, with 8 bases between them. The CDR3 contains 13 residues. The CDR3 bases are TGCGCCAGCAGCTCCGAGGAAACCGGGGAGCTGTTTTTT. The encoded protein is CASSSEETGELFF.

The chain recombines TRBV5-4 with TRBJ1-2, with unresolved D. This CDR3 is built from 15 residues. Per germline, CDR1 SGHNT and CDR2 YYREEE (reference sequence). Between the trimmed V and J ends, which lost 5 bases and 0 bases, there was a span of 14 bases. The CDR3 nucleotides are TGTGCCAGCAGTTCAAGACATCGCTCTAACTATGGCTACACCTTC. Its protein product is CASSSRHRSNYGYTF.

With regard to this clone: It differs at one base from a far larger clone, so likely a read error. The rearrangement joins TRBV4-2 to TRBJ1-4; 7 nucleotides align to TRBD1. Trimming took 3 bases from V and 7 from J; bases not matched to a gene: 14. In germline, CDR1 is LGHNA, CDR2 YNFKEQ. There are 17 residues in the CDR3. CDR3 in DNA: TGTGCCAGCAGCCAGCGACAGGGCCCCACCGTGGGTGAAAAACTGTTTTTT. It encodes CASSQRQGPTVGEKLFF.

The genes are TRBV5-1 and TRBJ2-3, with 9 bases aligning to TRBD2. Germline V CDR1 and CDR2: SGHRS, YFSETQ. The CDR3 consists of 16 residues. V was pared by 2 bases and J by 1 base, with 5 bases of the junction left unmatched. The CDR3 spells CASSFGRTSGTDTQYF. DNA of the CDR3: TGCGCCAGCAGCTTCGGCCGGACTAGCGGCACAGATACGCAGTATTTT. Combining the CDR3 with reference TRBV5-1 and TRBJ2-3 gives the whole variable domain KAGVTQTPRYLIKTRGQQVTLSCSPISGHRSVSWYQQTPGQGLQFLFEYFSETQRNKGNFPGRFSGRQFSNSRSEMNVSTLELGDSALYLCASSFGRTSGTDTQYFGPGTRLTVL.

V gene TRBV7-6 combines with J gene TRBJ1-2; 7 nucleotides line up with TRBD1. V trimming: 5 bases; J trimming: 4 bases; junction bases outside the gene matches: 4. Germline V lookup: CDR1 SGHVS, CDR2 FNYEAQ. The CDR3 has 13 residues. CDR3 sequence (DNA): TGTGCCAGCAGCACGACAGGGTTCTATGGCTACACCTTC. Amino acids: CASSTTGFYGYTF.

The chain joins TRBV2 to TRBJ1-6; D is uncertain. Germline CDR1 SNHLY, CDR2 FYNNEI. V was trimmed by 6 bases and J by 0 bases, leaving 6 bases between them. The CDR3 is 14 amino acids. CDR3 in amino acids: CASRTSSYNSPLHF. CDR3 DNA: TGTGCCAGCAGAACGAGCTCCTATAATTCACCCCTCCACTTT. The variable domain in full, completed from reference TRBV2 and TRBJ1-6, reads EPEVTQTPSHQVTQMGQEVILRCVPISNHLYFYWYRQILGQKVEFLVSFYNNEISEKSEIFDDQFSVERPDGSNFTLKIRSTKLEDSAMYFCASRTSSYNSPLHFGNGTRLTVT.

V is TRBV19 and J is TRBJ1-1; 10 bases line up with TRBD1. Germline CDR1 is LNHDA and CDR2 is SQIVND (reference sequence). This CDR3 has 14 amino acids. V lost 7 bases and J lost 4; bases outside the gene matches: 6. CDR3 nucleotide sequence: TGTGCCAGTACCTCGGACAGGGGGTCCACTGAAGCTTTCTTT. This codes for CASTSDRGSTEAFF.